This TCR beta chain emerged from a study of CD8 T cells in Susac syndrome. After extraction with the RNeasy kit, about 0.45 to 1 ug of the RNA was reverse transcribed using random hexamers. TCRdb used MiXCR to reprocess the immunoSEQ multiplex PCR reads, holding one entry per CDR3 protein. This table holds some 140,000 distinct CDR3 sequences, around 75% found once. The material sequenced was CD8+ T cells from PBMCs. This sequence was found in a human donor with multiple sclerosis.

CDR3 loop: CASSPRQGPETQYF. DNA of the CDR3: TGTGCCAGCAGCCCAAGACAGGGGCCGGAGACCCAGTACTTC. The chain links TRBV7-6 to TRBJ2-5, with TRBD1 matching over 8 bases. J gave up 5 bases and V 5 bases, and 7 bases lay outside the gene matches. This CDR3 spans 14 amino acids. In germline, CDR1 is SGHVS, CDR2 FNYEAQ.